A single sample gave rise to the 25 T cell receptor beta chains below, sequenced in a study of blood T cell repertoires in COVID-19. The table came from immunoSEQ multiplex PCR; TCRdb's copy has only in-frame clones and leaves some out. The sample contains around 360,000 clones, about 90% of which appear only once. Sequencing input: PBMCs or T cells enriched from blood (not recorded which). The receptor source for this set is a woman younger than 45 who had recovered from COVID-19.

The chain recombines TRBV18 with TRBJ1-1; D gene ambiguous. CDR3 length equals 14 residues. The ends were cut back, 0 bases at V and 7 bases at J, with 12 bases in the middle. The V gene's germline CDR1 is KGHSH and CDR2 LQKENI. The CDR3 sequence is CASSPPGLGFEAFF. In DNA form, the CDR3 reads TGTGCCAGCTCACCACCAGGTCTAGGATTTGAAGCTTTCTTT.

The chain has TRBV4-1 and TRBJ1-3; D unclear. V dropped 1 base and J dropped 0 bases, with 10 bases sitting between them. The CDR3 has 16 amino acids. Germline V CDR1 and CDR2: MGHRA, YSYEKL. The CDR3 bases are TGCGCCAGCAGCCAAGGTTCCACAAGCTCTGGAAACACCATATATTTT. As protein: CASSQGSTSSGNTIYF.

The chain recombines TRBV5-5 with TRBJ2-5, with TRBD2 matching 8 bases. Germline loops: CDR1 SGHKS, CDR2 YYEKEE (reference sequence). CDR3 length equals 16 residues. Trimming removed 0 bases from V and 6 bases from J; junction bases left unmatched: 10. CDR3 loop: CASSLARSGRGQTQYF. In nucleotides, the CDR3 is TGTGCCAGCAGCTTGGCCCGGAGCGGGAGAGGGCAGACCCAGTACTTC.

The DNA of the CDR3 is TGTGCCAGCAGTGAGGAGGACGTCATGAATGAAAAACTGTTTTTT. Translated, it gives CASSEEDVMNEKLFF. The rearrangement joins TRBV6-1 to TRBJ1-4; D unclear. The CDR3 has 15 amino acids. The germline CDR1 and CDR2 sequences are MNHNS and SASEGT. The V gene lost 3 bases and the J gene lost 5 bases, with 13 bases spanning the gap.

CDR3 amino acids: CASSQGGRGQGAAGYTF. The CDR3 DNA follows: TGCGCCAGCAGCCAAGGAGGTCGAGGACAGGGGGCAGCTGGCTACACCTTC. The V gene is TRBV4-1, the J gene TRBJ1-2, with 11 positions matching TRBD1. The CDR3 loop spans 17 amino acids. V lost 1 base and J lost 7; bases outside the gene matches: 11. The V gene's germline CDR1 is MGHRA and CDR2 YSYEKL.

The V gene is TRBV19, the J gene TRBJ2-3; maybe TRBD1 (6 bases). The CDR3 spans 13 residues. The V gene's germline CDR1 is LNHDA and CDR2 SQIVND (reference sequence). V was cut by 8 bases and J by 0 bases, with 9 bases left in between. The CDR3, as DNA: TGTGCCAGTGGGACATCTAGCACAGATACGCAGTATTTT. Its translation: CASGTSSTDTQYF.

The V call is TRBV11-3, the J call TRBJ2-3; 9 bases fit TRBD1. Germline V CDR1 and CDR2: SGHNT, YENEEA. The CDR3 loop spans 13 amino acids. V dropped 11 bases and J dropped 3; count of bases not matched to a gene: 6. CDR3 DNA sequence: TGTGCCTGCCGGACAGGGGTGACAGATACGCAGTATTTT. This sequence encodes CACRTGVTDTQYF.

The gene calls are TRBV12-3 or TRBV12-4 and TRBJ1-2, with a weak D call TRBD1 (6 bases). The CDR3 has 13 residues. Trimming pared 6 bases from V and 4 bases from J, leaving 12 bases between. The chain's CDR3 is CASSSTGIYGYTF. CDR3 coding DNA: TGTGCCAGCAGCTCAACAGGGATCTATGGCTACACCTTC.

V is TRBV7-6 and J is TRBJ2-1; 7 bases fit TRBD2. The J segment lost 0 bases and the V segment lost 1 base, leaving 6 bases of the junction unmatched. Germline V gene sequence: CDR1 SGHVS, CDR2 FNYEAQ. This CDR3 is built from 17 residues. The CDR3 DNA reads TGTGCCAGCAGCTTAGTAGCGGCGGGAGCCTCCTACAATGAGCAGTTCTTC. It translates to CASSLVAAGASYNEQFF.

The chain joins TRBV19 to TRBJ2-1, with D perhaps matching TRBD2 (6 bases). Germline CDR1 is LNHDA and CDR2 is SQIVND (reference sequence). V lost 5 bases to trimming and J lost 4 bases, with 15 bases between them. The CDR3 is 15 residues long. The CDR3 loop is CASSSPGGSYNEQFF. The CDR3 nucleotides are TGTGCCAGTAGTTCCCCTGGGGGGTCTTACAATGAGCAGTTCTTC.

This clone was counted once. The chain employs TRBV7-9 and TRBJ1-1, with TRBD1 matching 7 bases. V lost 1 base, J lost 11 bases, and 4 bases stayed unmatched. The CDR3 loop spans 12 amino acids. Germline V gene lookup returns CDR1 SEHNR and CDR2 FQNEAQ (reference sequence). The DNA for the CDR3 is TGTGCCAGCAGCTTAGAACAGGGGAGCGCTTTCTTT. Translating it yields CASSLEQGSAFF.

The genes are TRBV7-9 and TRBJ1-5, with TRBD1 as a possible D gene (6 bases). Germline values: CDR1 SEHNR, CDR2 FQNEAQ (reference sequence). Trimming removed 5 bases at V and 0 bases at J, with 17 bases between. This CDR3 spans 17 amino acids. CDR3 bases: TGTGCCAGCAGCACAAACACCAGGGGATATAGCAATCAGCCCCAGCATTTT. Protein: CASSTNTRGYSNQPQHF.

This chain connects TRBV10-3 to TRBJ1-2; the D gene is possibly TRBD1 (6 bases). V was shortened by 0 bases and J by 6 bases, with 11 bases between the two germline ends. Germline CDR1 reads ENHRY; CDR2 reads SYGVKD. This CDR3 is 14 amino acids long. CDR3 bases: TGTGCCATCAGTGAGTCGAGGGGGGGCGATGGCTACACCTTC. It translates to CAISESRGGDGYTF.

The rearrangement uses TRBV11-2 and TRBJ2-1; 14 bases line up with TRBD2. Germline V gene lookup returns CDR1 SGHAT and CDR2 FQNNGV. J lost 8 bases, V lost 5 bases, and 11 bases had no gene match. This CDR3 region has 17 residues. CDR3 in amino acids: CASSPGLAGERRDEQFF. The CDR3 DNA sequence: TGTGCCAGCAGCCCGGGACTAGCGGGGGAACGGCGCGATGAGCAGTTCTTC.

The V gene is TRBV5-1, the J gene TRBJ2-7, with 8 nucleotides matching TRBD1. The CDR3 has 15 amino acids. Germline CDR1 is SGHRS and CDR2 is YFSETQ. The J segment lost 4 bases and the V segment lost 4 bases, leaving 10 bases of the junction unmatched. Here the CDR3 DNA reads TGCGCCAGCAGCCAGGGGGCAGTCGGTAATTACGAGCAGTACTTC. Its translation is CASSQGAVGNYEQYF.

This clone was seen just once. The CDR3 bases are TGTGCCAGCGGCGGCTTCGACTATGGCTACACCTTC. Translated, it gives CASGGFDYGYTF. This sequence joins TRBV6-5 and TRBJ1-2, with D unresolved. CDR3 length: 12 amino acids. V shed 8 bases and J shed 3 bases, with 10 bases lying between them. Germline-derived CDR1 and CDR2 are MNHEY and SVGAGI.

This clone was observed a single time. The chain uses TRBV2 and TRBJ2-1; D is unclear. Germline-derived CDR1 and CDR2 are SNHLY and FYNNEI. The CDR3 has 11 amino acids. V lost 3 bases to trimming and J lost 5 bases, with 2 bases between them. CDR3 sequence: CASSDDNEQFF. The CDR3 DNA follows: TGTGCCAGCAGTGACGACAATGAGCAGTTCTTC.

This clone was seen once. The chain has TRBV19 and TRBJ1-2; TRBD1 might be the D (6 bases). CDR1 is LNHDA and CDR2 is SQIVND in the germline V gene (reference sequence). Trimming pared 6 bases from V and 4 bases from J, leaving 21 bases between. This CDR3 comprises 16 residues. The CDR3 nucleotides read TGTGCCAGTAGCCGAGTGCACCCGGGACAAATCTATGGCTACACCTTC. Translating it yields CASSRVHPGQIYGYTF.

This rearrangement joins TRBV4-1 to TRBJ2-2; maybe TRBD2 (7 bases). Germline values: CDR1 MGHRA, CDR2 YSYEKL. The CDR3 extends over 17 amino acids. Trimming pared 2 bases from V and 4 bases from J, leaving 17 bases between. The CDR3 DNA reads as TGCGCCAGCAGCCAAACCGGGGGAGGGGGAGTCACCGGGGAGCTGTTTTTT. Translation gives CASSQTGGGGVTGELFF.

The chain combines TRBV12-3 or TRBV12-4 with TRBJ1-2; no clear D. Trimming stripped 4 bases from V and 10 bases from J, with 13 bases between. This CDR3 region has 12 residues. Written as DNA, the CDR3 is TGTGCCAGCAGTTCCCCCCTCTTTGTCTACACCTTC. Encoded protein: CASSSPLFVYTF.

The rearrangement joins TRBV27 to TRBJ1-5; a weak D match, TRBD1 (6 bases). V was clipped by 5 bases and J by 2 bases, with 16 bases between them. CDR3 length equals 16 residues. Looked up from germline, CDR1 is MNHEY and CDR2 is SMNVEV (reference sequence). The CDR3 nucleotides read TGTGCCAGCAGTACGGGGGGGGCGTTGGGCAATCAGCCCCAGCATTTT. It yields the protein CASSTGGALGNQPQHF.

The V call is TRBV5-1, the J call TRBJ1-2, with D maybe TRBD1 (5 bases). Germline-derived CDR1 and CDR2 are SGHRS and YFSETQ. The CDR3 sequence is 13 residues long. Trimming stripped 4 bases from V and 8 bases from J, with 15 bases between. The CDR3 region is CASSADTVRGYTF. CDR3 DNA: TGCGCCAGCAGCGCGGACACGGTGAGGGGCTACACCTTC.

The rearrangement uses TRBV7-2 and TRBJ2-2; weak D call: TRBD2 (5 bases). Between the trimmed V and J ends, which lost 5 bases and 4 bases, there was a span of 14 bases. Germline V lookup: CDR1 SGHTA, CDR2 FQGNSA. The CDR3 is made up of 15 amino acids. The CDR3: CASSIMTRGTGELFF. CDR3 in DNA: TGTGCCAGCAGCATAATGACTCGGGGCACCGGGGAGCTGTTTTTT. The full variable domain, rest sourced from reference TRBV7-2 and TRBJ2-2, is GAGVSQSPSNKVTEKGKDVELRCDPISGHTALYWYRQSLGQGLEFLIYFQGNSAPDKSGLPSDRFSAERTGGSVSTLTIQRTQQEDSAVYLCASSIMTRGTGELFFGEGSRLTVL.

This clone was seen once. V and J are TRBV15 and TRBJ2-5; 11 bases match TRBD2. This CDR3 contains 17 residues. In germline, CDR1 is LNHNV, CDR2 YYDKDF (reference sequence). V shed 1 base, J shed 5 bases, and the junction held 9 bases outside the gene matches. The CDR3 sequence is CATSRGQSSGRRETQYF. The CDR3 DNA is TGTGCCACCAGCAGAGGCCAATCTAGCGGGAGGCGGGAGACCCAGTACTTC.

The chain couples TRBV20-1 to TRBJ1-4; D perhaps matches TRBD1 (6 bases). The CDR3 has 16 amino acids. V lost 3 bases to trimming and J lost 4 bases, with 18 bases between them. Germline V gene sequence: CDR1 DFQATT, CDR2 SNEGSKA (reference sequence). Here the CDR3 DNA reads TGCAGTGCTAGTAACCTTCAGACAGGTTATAATGAAAAACTGTTTTTT. Protein: CSASNLQTGYNEKLFF.